This TCR beta chain was found in a study of cytomegalovirus exposure and HLA in healthy donors (dated by TCRdb to the late 2010s). Describing the broader study: In an earlier analysis of 587 of the donors, approximately 300 Gb of sequence data and 117 million unique TCR beta sequences from 180 million or so T cells were reported. Four or five DR-DQ haplotypes were handled as single units for association and clustering because linkage in the cohort was strong. Every discovery cohort repertoire had been produced on one sequencing platform. Roughly 300 gigabases of sequencing data and around 80 million unique TCR sequences made up an early release that covered approximately 700 HLA-typed donors. Typing coverage differed by locus: A, B, C, DRB1 and DQB1 were typed in roughly 629-630 donors, DQA1 in 500 to 550, DPA1 in approximately 600, and DPB1 in just under 490. A later analysis re-analyzed previously published TCR beta repertoires from 500 to 700 donors and added high-resolution HLA genotyping to study TCR occurrence patterns. The study aimed to test whether signatures of past pathogen exposure could be identified by cataloging public T cell receptors. Of the approximately 400 genotyped donors, over 70% fell in the genetic ancestry cluster associated with self-reported Caucasian donors. A later genetic analysis used genome-wide SNP genotypes for about 60% of the roughly 670 donors, treating that subset as a discovery cohort. A separate validation cohort of approximately 130 different subjects was used in addition to the approximately 640-subject first cohort. To predict cytomegalovirus infection status, the study combined high-throughput TCR immunosequencing, statistical association of individual TCRs with disease status, and machine learning. Class I and class II HLA loci were covered by the typing at four-digit resolution. The study profiled the T cell repertoires of hundreds of subjects by immunosequencing and related them to cytomegalovirus serostatus. Donor age, sex, ethnicity and CMV serostatus were compiled together with the repertoire data. Rather than using new phenotypic data, the later analysis identified candidate immune exposures from TCR beta sequences and from how often those sequences occurred across donors. Across some 400 genotyped donors of the cohort, an average of about 240,000 unique TCR beta nucleotide sequences per donor were sequenced, and roughly a sixth of those sequences were non-productive. In an earlier analysis of 550 to 700 of the donors, high-throughput TCR beta sequencing was used to judge whether each TCR beta V gene segment behaved as functional or pseudogenic. The investigation overall reported the following: Most TCR sequences were observed very rarely across donors, whereas some public TCRs were present in many individuals. The earlier analysis of nearly 600 of the donors excluded approximately 15 rarely observed V segments, including chromosome 9 orphons, because counts were too low. A few of the identified cytomegalovirus-associated TCR beta chains were confirmed in vitro to be specific for cytomegalovirus antigens. A total of about 180 TCR beta chains were listed by the study as associated with cytomegalovirus. In a later analysis, most CMV-associated TCR beta chains were found to appear HLA-restricted, with HLA associations seemingly driven largely by CMV exposure. The sequencing pipeline was judged likely to have produced a cluster of highly shared sequence variants as a technical artifact. The classifier was reported to diagnose cytomegalovirus status with high specificity and sensitivity in both the original and validation cohorts. The presence/absence analyses assumed that sequencing depth was roughly uniform across donors, and that assumption may not be true. A later analysis associated around 16,000 TCR beta sequences with specific HLA alleles at a false discovery rate of 0.05. This cohort had only TCR beta chains sequenced, and the lack of alpha or paired-chain data limited which features could be detected. In a later genetic analysis, fewer N-insertions in productive TCRs were reported among donors in an Asian-associated ancestry cluster than the roughly 670-donor mean. V-gene and J-gene trimming of TCR beta chains was associated with a missense DCLRE1C variant in a later genetic analysis, and the association was replicated in an independent cohort. A further reported finding was that TCR beta sequences accurately predicted the HLA-A and HLA-B alleles for most subjects in the first cohort. In a later analysis, the rate of TCR association differed among HLA loci, with DRB1 alleles having the most associated TCRs and HLA-C alleles having the fewest. According to a later analysis, parvovirus B19, influenza, CMV and Epstein-Barr virus appeared linked to several top co-occurrence clusters. Linkage disequilibrium might explain the correlated functional status among segregating V segments, but an unknown experimental factor could not be excluded. It was suggested by the authors that the approach could potentially be generalized to other disease states and immunological phenotypes. Immune exposure information for the cohort was limited to CMV serostatus. Because HLA typing was missing for some donors at each locus, association tests included only the typed subset. In a later analysis, HLA-associated TCR beta chains were found to be more clonally expanded and to have lower generation probabilities than equally common non-associated chains. When HLA alleles, especially DR and DQ, strongly co-occurred, attributing TCR associations to individual alleles was difficult. The 87-base-pair reads could not distinguish some IMGT-functional V segments, including TRBV6-2 and TRBV6-3, so those segments were excluded. An earlier analysis of around 600 of the donors showed that most TCR beta V segments appeared in productive rearrangements either about 87% or about 30% of the time, which broadly matched IMGT annotations.

For this clone: The target of this receptor is not known. Qualities for individual bases were not recorded, and no much larger clone is one base off.

Counted from cysteine to phenylalanine, this CDR3 has 15 amino acids. Only CDR3 DNA is held: 45 bases, read in frame from base 1. From V the trimming removes 8 bases and from J it removes 6 bases, while the gene matches leave 13 bases of the junction unaccounted for. The germline V gene encodes CDR1 SNHLY and CDR2 FYNNEI. The cohort consisted of more than 650 healthy bone marrow donors. Cohort members were all nominally healthy when sampled, although unrecorded immune exposures were likely present. The donor tested CMV seropositive and was one of the 289 seropositive cohort members. Each donor provided a peripheral blood sample, and peripheral blood mononuclear cells were used for TCR beta sequencing. Genomic DNA was extracted from the blood cell samples with the Qiagen DNeasy Blood Extraction Kit. The library was prepared using the immunoSEQ multiplex PCR assay. The multiplex PCR relied on a mix of 60 forward primers for TCR Vbeta segments and 13 reverse primers for TCR Jbeta segments. The CDR3 region of rearranged TCR beta genes was amplified from genomic DNA by a multiplex PCR assay. The amplified TCR beta libraries were sequenced on the Illumina HiSeq System as 87-base-pair reads. The paper's processing steps were these. A later analysis tallied about 77 million unique TCR beta chains across the 550 to 850 repertoires, and approximately 9.9 million of those chains were shared by two or more donors. A nearest-neighbor algorithm error-corrected the raw reads and collapsed the reads into unique sequences, merging closely related sequences to remove PCR and sequencing errors. To assign V, D and J gene segments, CDR3 sequences were aligned to IMGT reference sequences. For a sequence to be retained, a match of at least six nucleotides was required to both a V gene segment and a J gene segment. Rearrangements were called productive when the CDR3 lacked stop codons and stayed in frame with V and J; all others were non-productive. CDR3 was defined by IMGT convention, running from the second conserved V-encoded cysteine to the conserved J-encoded phenylalanine. The earlier analysis of 450 to 750 of the donors excluded any sequence lacking an unambiguous match to a single V gene segment. An earlier analysis of some 500 of the donors classified V segments as functional when productive rearrangements were above 56.7% and as segregating when the standard deviation between donors was above 5%. A statistical classification framework was built to diagnose cytomegalovirus status from the catalog of TCR beta chain sequences. A later analysis assigned V and J genes by comparing TCR nucleotide sequences with IMGT/GENE-DB human TR gene sequences. Using the TCRdist pipeline, a later analysis assigned CDR3 sequences along with most-parsimonious VDJ recombination scenarios. In a later analysis, each TCR beta chain was defined by its CDR3 amino acid sequence together with its V-gene family, and reads lacking a unique V-gene family were excluded. In a later analysis, 450 to 600 highly shared, low-generation-probability nucleotide sequences were removed to address suspected cross-contamination and a sequencing artifact. In a later analysis, a clonal expansion index was calculated for each public chain from normalized within-repertoire ranks of inferred template counts. In a later analysis, generation probabilities were computed with a VDJ recombination model fitted to out-of-frame rearrangements, and the resulting probabilities were checked against IGoR. In a later analysis, TCR-TCR, TCR-HLA and TCR-CMV co-occurrence was scored with hypergeometric tests, and a repertoire-size bias correction was applied to TCR pairs. False discovery rates were estimated in a later analysis by permuting HLA or CMV assignments 20 times. In a later analysis, co-occurring TCRs were grouped using DBSCAN, and TCRdist sequence similarity was added for clustering within HLA-allele-positive subsets. Repertoires with fewer than 30,000 or more than 120,000 public chains, plus five repertoires with anomalous nucleotide sharing, were excluded from co-occurrence clustering. This is the immuneACCESS table as TCRdb keeps it, with only in-frame sequences that have V and J called. A part of the clones is gone; compared with another copy, unresolved V genes explain less than half, and the rest is unexplained. Clonal size and the V and J genes are those of that table, whereas D and trimming came from the DNA. The sample records about 160,000 clones, around four fifths of which are singletons. Around 10% of the sample is taken by the ten largest.

The chain links TRBV2 with TRBJ2-1; 7 bases in between match TRBD2. The TCR sequence derives from a man aged 50 or older in good health and CMV-seropositive. Material: PBMCs. Here is the DNA: TGTGCCAGCGGTACCCGAGCGGGACGCGTCAATGAGCAGTTCTTC. This is translated as CASGTRAGRVNEQFF. Here the CDR3 is joined to the reference TRBV2 and TRBJ2-1 genes, and the full variable domain is: EPEVTQTPSHQVTQMGQEVILRCVPISNHLYFYWYRQILGQKVEFLVSFYNNEISEKSEIFDDQFSVERPDGSNFTLKIRSTKLEDSAMYFCASGTRAGRVNEQFFGPGTRLTVL.